The rows below give T cell receptor beta chains drawn from one sample of a study of T-cell reconstitution after alpha-beta-depleted transplantation in children. TCRdb re-called the PCR reads with MiXCR, one entry per CDR3 protein. Found here are 490,000 or so distinct CDR3 sequences, under 12% of them singletons; the top ten hold 2% to 2.5%. Sequenced material: PBMCs, taken before TCRalphabeta/CD19-depleted stem cell transplant. The receptor source for this set is a child under 10 years old with inherited bone marrow failure, due to receive a stem cell transplant. CDR3s include the opening cysteine and the closing phenylalanine or tryptophan. D genes are given only for firm matches. Clone size is shown for a subset of rows, as once, few, many or a class of expanded clone.

j_call clone_size v_call d_call cdr3_aa cdr3_nt
TRBJ2-3 NA TRBV30 NA CAWSVTGPTDTQYF TGTGCCTGGAGTGTTACGGGGCCGACAGATACGCAGTATTTT
TRBJ1-5 few TRBV3-1 NA CASSQDPDQPQHF TGTGCCAGCAGCCAAGATCCCGATCAGCCCCAGCATTTT
TRBJ2-3 many TRBV12-3/TRBV12-4 NA CASSLRGKQYF TGTGCCAGCAGTTTAAGGGGGAAGCAGTATTTT
TRBJ2-7 many TRBV7-9 TRBD2 CASSLAGTSPYEQYF TGTGCCAGCAGCTTAGCGGGGACTAGTCCCTACGAGCAGTACTTC
TRBJ1-2 many TRBV30 TRBD1 CAWWDRDYGYTF TGTGCCTGGTGGGACAGAGACTATGGCTACACCTTC
TRBJ2-5 NA TRBV29-1 NA CSAGPTGQETQYF TGCAGCGCGGGACCCACGGGGCAAGAGACCCAGTACTTC
TRBJ1-2 NA TRBV15 TRBD1 CATSRDREGAGGYTF TGTGCCACCAGCAGAGATAGGGAGGGGGCGGGTGGCTACACCTTC
TRBJ2-1 few TRBV12-5 NA CASGSRGSDEQFF TGTGCTAGTGGCTCCCGAGGATCGGATGAGCAGTTCTTC
TRBJ2-1 many TRBV7-2 TRBD2 CASGSLAGVYNEQFF TGTGCCAGCGGAAGCCTAGCGGGGGTCTACAATGAGCAGTTCTTC
TRBJ2-7 NA TRBV12-3/TRBV12-4 NA CASSSLRLGGAEQYF TGTGCCAGCAGCTCCCTACGGCTGGGGGGAGCCGAGCAGTACTTC
TRBJ1-5 few TRBV6-1 NA CASSPTDGSNQPQHF TGTGCCAGCAGTCCCACGGACGGAAGCAATCAGCCCCAGCATTTT
TRBJ2-7 many TRBV4-3 NA CASSQDEGSYEQYF TGCGCCAGCAGCCAAGATGAGGGTTCTTACGAGCAGTACTTC
TRBJ2-1 many TRBV15 NA CATSSRGREQFF TGTGCCACCAGCAGCAGGGGGAGGGAGCAGTTCTTC
TRBJ2-1 many TRBV11-2 TRBD2 CASSVLAGVSDEQFF TGTGCCAGCAGCGTTCTAGCGGGAGTTTCCGATGAGCAGTTCTTC
TRBJ2-2 many TRBV6-2/TRBV6-3 TRBD2 CASRTSRDTGELFF TGTGCCAGCCGGACTAGTAGGGACACCGGGGAGCTGTTTTTT
TRBJ2-5 NA TRBV7-9 NA CASSLNSEQETQYF TGTGCCAGCAGCTTAAACAGCGAACAAGAGACCCAGTACTTC
TRBJ2-2 few TRBV20-1 NA CSARGTANTGELFF TGCAGTGCTAGAGGGACAGCGAACACCGGGGAGCTGTTTTTT
TRBJ2-7 many TRBV5-1 NA CASSLGEGGEQYF TGCGCCAGCAGCTTGGGGGAAGGAGGCGAGCAGTACTTC
TRBJ2-7 NA TRBV28 TRBD2 CASSHSGLASYEQYF TGTGCCAGCAGTCACTCGGGACTAGCGTCCTACGAGCAGTACTTC
TRBJ1-1 many TRBV27 NA CASSLLGLNTEAFF TGTGCCAGCAGTTTATTGGGGTTGAACACTGAAGCTTTCTTT
TRBJ2-5 few TRBV27 TRBD2 CASSTQRGDQETQYF TGTGCCAGCAGTACCCAGCGGGGCGACCAAGAGACCCAGTACTTC
TRBJ1-3 NA TRBV15 NA CATSRHRQDSSGNTIYF TGTGCCACCAGCAGACACCGACAGGACAGCTCTGGAAACACCATATATTTT
TRBJ2-1 many TRBV12-3/TRBV12-4 TRBD2 CASSATSASSYNEQFF TGTGCCAGCAGTGCTACTAGCGCCAGCTCCTACAATGAGCAGTTCTTC
TRBJ1-2 many TRBV6-5 NA CASSYSSHLFDYGYTF TGTGCCAGCAGTTACTCGTCCCACCTGTTTGACTATGGCTACACCTTC
TRBJ2-7 many TRBV9 NA CASSPHDHEQYF TGTGCCAGCAGCCCGCATGACCACGAGCAGTACTTC
TRBJ2-2 many TRBV7-8 NA CASSLGAGNTGELFF TGTGCCAGCAGCTTAGGGGCAGGAAACACCGGGGAGCTGTTTTTT
TRBJ2-1 few TRBV19 NA CASSRTETNNEQFF TGTGCCAGTAGCCGGACCGAAACCAATAATGAGCAGTTCTTC
TRBJ2-7 NA TRBV5-4 NA CASSSGPVSYEQYF TGTGCCAGCAGCTCAGGTCCCGTCTCCTACGAGCAGTACTTC
TRBJ2-7 NA TRBV28 NA CASSPSGTDYEQYF TGTGCCAGCAGTCCATCCGGGACGGACTACGAGCAGTACTTC
TRBJ1-2 few TRBV2 NA CASSEYRETSPHYGYTF TGTGCCAGCAGTGAATATAGGGAGACAAGCCCCCACTATGGCTACACCTTC
TRBJ2-7 NA TRBV7-9 NA CASSNRPGRAYEQYF TGTGCCAGCAGCAATCGTCCGGGGCGGGCCTACGAGCAGTACTTC
TRBJ2-7 many TRBV13 TRBD2 CASRTQGLAGLEQYF TGTGCCAGCAGAACCCAGGGACTAGCGGGACTGGAGCAGTACTTC
TRBJ1-4 many TRBV20-1 NA CSARRPSTNEKLFF TGCAGTGCTAGACGGCCATCAACTAATGAAAAACTGTTTTTT
TRBJ2-3 many TRBV5-1 NA CASSLLDTDTQYF TGCGCCAGCAGCTTGCTAGACACAGATACGCAGTATTTT
TRBJ1-5 many TRBV3-1 TRBD1 CASSQDLGQGPQPQHF TGTGCCAGCAGCCAAGACTTGGGACAGGGGCCACAGCCCCAGCATTTT
TRBJ2-1 many TRBV4-3 NA CASSQDITAYNEQFF TGCGCCAGCAGCCAAGATATAACAGCCTACAATGAGCAGTTCTTC
TRBJ2-1 few TRBV2 TRBD2 CASPKRLGTSQDEQFF TGTGCCAGCCCCAAGAGGTTGGGGACTAGCCAGGATGAGCAGTTCTTC
TRBJ2-4 few TRBV20-1 TRBD2 CSAGLAGGYNIQYF TGCAGTGCTGGACTAGCGGGGGGTTATAACATTCAGTACTTC
TRBJ2-7 once TRBV11-2 NA CASSLGVGPSYEQYF TGTGCCAGCAGCTTAGGTGTGGGACCTTCCTACGAGCAGTACTTC
TRBJ2-3 once TRBV27 TRBD2 CASSLTPRREGPSDTQYF TGTGCCAGCAGTTTAACGCCCCGGCGGGAGGGTCCCTCAGATACGCAGTATTTT
TRBJ2-7 many TRBV7-6 NA CASSSRGQYEQYF TGTGCCAGCAGCTCCCGAGGACAGTACGAGCAGTACTTC
TRBJ1-1 NA TRBV29-1 TRBD1 CSVRGGGGLNTEAFF TGCAGCGTTAGGGGTGGAGGGGGCCTGAACACTGAAGCTTTCTTT
TRBJ1-5 many TRBV29-1 NA CSVEGGDSNQPQHF TGCAGCGTTGAAGGCGGTGATAGCAATCAGCCCCAGCATTTT
TRBJ1-5 many TRBV5-1 NA CASSPGPHQPQHF TGCGCCAGCAGCCCCGGACCCCATCAGCCCCAGCATTTT
TRBJ2-1 many TRBV7-2 TRBD2 CASSLRLAAYYNEQFF TGTGCCAGCAGCCTGAGGCTAGCGGCCTACTACAATGAGCAGTTCTTC
TRBJ2-1 many TRBV27 TRBD1 CASRQGAGGNEQFF TGTGCCAGCCGACAGGGGGCGGGGGGCAATGAGCAGTTCTTC
TRBJ2-7 many TRBV7-2 NA CASSLSGSGFYEQYF TGTGCCAGCAGCTTGAGTGGAAGCGGGTTCTACGAGCAGTACTTC
TRBJ2-7 NA TRBV4-3 TRBD2 CASSQSGTSGGFYEQYF TGCGCCAGCAGCCAGAGCGGGACTAGCGGAGGGTTCTACGAGCAGTACTTC
TRBJ1-6 many TRBV5-1 TRBD1 CASADRDNSPLHF TGCGCCAGCGCGGACAGGGATAATTCACCCCTCCACTTT
TRBJ2-5 many TRBV5-1 NA CASSLGGPLGQETQYF TGCGCCAGCAGCTTGGGGGGCCCTTTGGGACAAGAGACCCAGTACTTC
TRBJ2-7 many TRBV9 TRBD2 CASSGGGAGGYEQYF TGTGCCAGCAGCGGAGGGGGGGCGGGGGGATACGAGCAGTACTTC
TRBJ1-2 NA TRBV12-3/TRBV12-4 NA CASSLGPDGYTF TGTGCCAGCAGTTTAGGGCCGGATGGCTACACCTTC
TRBJ2-5 many TRBV20-1 TRBD2 CSASPLAGGQEETQYF TGCAGTGCTAGTCCCCTAGCGGGAGGGCAAGAAGAGACCCAGTACTTC
TRBJ2-1 many TRBV7-9 NA CATSTGRSYNEQFF TGTGCCACCTCGACAGGACGCTCCTACAATGAGCAGTTCTTC